Below, 22 T cell receptor beta chains from the same sample are listed, as sequenced in a study of shared T cell receptors in the human thymus. TCRdb's table, derived via immunoSEQ multiplex PCR, lists solely in-frame clones and lacks some. Altogether hundreds of thousands of clones are present, approximately 83% being singletons, with the ten largest covering under 0.012%. These data also formed part of another study, on human thymus T cells.

The sample taken for sequencing was thymocytes. The receptors derive from a girl younger than two with a congenital heart defect.

This clone was detected only once. The chain employs TRBV4-1 and TRBJ1-6; 8 bases are shared with TRBD1. The trim removed 1 base at V and 9 bases at J, leaving 8 bases unmatched. Germline loops: CDR1 MGHRA, CDR2 YSYEKL. The CDR3 has 16 amino acids. The CDR3: CASSQGRQGASSPLHF. The CDR3 DNA reads as TGCGCCAGCAGCCAAGGCCGTCAGGGGGCAAGTTCACCCCTCCACTTT.

This sequence joins TRBV5-1 and TRBJ1-1; possible D gene TRBD1, 5 bases. Trimming cost V 7 bases and J 7 bases, with 14 bases left between them. The CDR3 totals 12 residues. The germline CDR1 and CDR2 sequences are SGHRS and YFSETQ. The CDR3 is CASWVREGEAFF. Here the CDR3 DNA reads TGCGCCAGCTGGGTCAGGGAGGGTGAAGCTTTCTTT.

Only one count was recorded for this clone. The rearrangement uses TRBV7-9 and TRBJ2-2; 7 bases are shared with TRBD1. The germline CDR1 and CDR2 sequences are SEHNR and FQNEAQ (reference sequence). The V and J ends lost 2 bases and 3 bases, in that order; junction bases with no gene match: 3. The CDR3 sequence is 15 residues long. CDR3 residues: CASSLSDRDTGELFF. As DNA, the CDR3 is TGTGCCAGCAGCTTAAGTGACAGGGACACCGGGGAGCTGTTTTTT.

The V call is TRBV14, the J call TRBJ1-3; possible D gene TRBD1, 6 bases. The CDR3 contains 16 residues. CDR1 and CDR2 (germline): SGHDN, FVKESK. Trimming cost V 1 base and J 0 bases, with 10 bases left between them. CDR3 nucleotide sequence: TGTGCCAGCAGCCAAGGCGGGGGCAGCTCTGGAAACACCATATATTTT. It yields the protein CASSQGGGSSGNTIYF.

The chain joins TRBV4-1 to TRBJ2-1, with D hard to call. CDR1 is MGHRA, CDR2 YSYEKL, per germline. CDR3 length: 16 amino acids. Trimming removed 5 bases from V and 0 bases from J, with 14 bases in between. This CDR3 is CASSNLEIGSYNEQFF. The CDR3 coding sequence is TGCGCCAGCAGCAACCTAGAAATCGGCTCCTACAATGAGCAGTTCTTC.

This chain uses TRBV6-1 with TRBJ1-1; D uncertain. CDR1 MNHNS and CDR2 SASEGT come from the germline V gene. The CDR3 sequence is 14 residues long. V was pared by 6 bases and J by 0 bases, with 11 bases between. CDR3 sequence reads: CASRADLMNTEAFF. CDR3 in DNA: TGTGCCAGCAGGGCAGATTTAATGAACACTGAAGCTTTCTTT.

V usage is TRBV6-1 and J usage is TRBJ2-1; tentatively, D is TRBD2 (7 bases). V lost 8 bases and J 5 bases, leaving 16 bases between the germline ends. CDR1 is MNHNS, CDR2 SASEGT, per germline. This CDR3 has 14 residues. CDR3 sequence: CASSGGQWDNEQFF. CDR3 nucleotide sequence: TGTGCCAGCTCCGGGGGGCAATGGGACAATGAGCAGTTCTTC.

V usage is TRBV7-2 and J usage is TRBJ1-5; a weak D match, TRBD1 (6 bases). V was clipped by 5 bases and J by 5 bases, with 13 bases between them. Looked up from germline, CDR1 is SGHTA and CDR2 is FQGNSA. CDR3 length: 14 amino acids. The CDR3 sequence: CASSLRQAHQPQHF. CDR3 DNA sequence: TGTGCCAGCAGCCTACGACAGGCGCATCAGCCCCAGCATTTT.

The V gene is TRBV6-1, the J gene TRBJ1-5; 9 nucleotides line up with TRBD1. With 1 base clipped from V and 5 bases from J, the junction kept 6 bases outside the gene matches. Per the germline V gene, CDR1 is MNHNS and CDR2 is SASEGT. The CDR3 spans 16 residues. The CDR3 region is CASSEGGQGQDQPQHF. DNA of the CDR3: TGTGCCAGCAGTGAAGGAGGACAGGGGCAGGATCAGCCCCAGCATTTT.

This clone was seen only once. The rearrangement uses TRBV9 and TRBJ1-5, with D perhaps TRBD1 (5 bases). Trimming pared 2 bases from V and 2 bases from J, leaving 14 bases between. This CDR3 spans 16 amino acids. Germline V gives CDR1 SGDLS, CDR2 YYNGEE. CDR3 bases: TGTGCCAGCAGCGTGGGTTCGGGGGATGGCAATCAGCCCCAGCATTTT. Encoded protein: CASSVGSGDGNQPQHF.

The CDR3 bases are TGTGCCAGCAGCGTAGAGGCGCGGGGGGCCTACGAGCAGTACTTC. Translating gives CASSVEARGAYEQYF. The chain uses TRBV9 and TRBJ2-7, with TRBD2 matching over 8 bases. V was clipped by 0 bases and J by 2 bases; unmatched bases: 4. The CDR3 is 15 residues long. Per the germline V gene, CDR1 is SGDLS and CDR2 is YYNGEE.

The V and J genes are TRBV9 and TRBJ2-7; 12 positions agree with TRBD2. Germline lookup yields CDR1 SGDLS and CDR2 YYNGEE. The CDR3 extends over 16 amino acids. V trimming: 0 bases; J trimming: 3 bases; junction bases outside the gene matches: 4. The CDR3 DNA follows: TGTGCCAGCAGCGTAGCTGCTAGCGGGGGGGACTACGAGCAGTACTTC. Protein: CASSVAASGGDYEQYF.

The V and J genes are TRBV5-1 and TRBJ2-7; no clear D gene. Trimming stripped 2 bases from V and 0 bases from J, with 3 bases between. The CDR3 loop spans 12 amino acids. Germline V lookup: CDR1 SGHRS, CDR2 YFSETQ. CDR3 sequence: CASSFSSYEQYF. The CDR3 DNA reads as TGCGCCAGCAGCTTTAGCTCCTACGAGCAGTACTTC.

CDR3 nucleotide sequence: TGTGCCAGCAGCTTAGAGCGGGAGGTTCCCTATGGCTACACCTTC. Protein product: CASSLEREVPYGYTF. V usage is TRBV7-4 and J usage is TRBJ1-2, with D uncertain. This CDR3 contains 15 residues. V was shortened by 1 base and J by 4 bases, with 13 bases between the two germline ends. CDR1 and CDR2 (germline): SGHVT, SQSDAQ.

The rearrangement links TRBV27 to TRBJ2-2, with 8 bases matching TRBD2. Germline assignment: CDR1 MNHEY and CDR2 SMNVEV (reference sequence). The CDR3 is 15 amino acids. The V and J ends lost 7 bases and 2 bases, in that order; junction bases with no gene match: 6. CDR3 sequence reads: CASTSLADNTGELFF. CDR3 nucleotides: TGTGCCAGCACGTCACTAGCGGATAACACCGGGGAGCTGTTTTTT.

The chain carries TRBV4-3 and TRBJ1-4; D is possibly TRBD1 (5 bases). CDR1 and CDR2 (germline): LGHNA, YSLEER. Trimming took off 0 bases at V and 5 bases at J, with 10 bases between the two ends. This CDR3 spans 15 amino acids. The CDR3 DNA follows: TGCGCCAGCAGCCAAGAGAAGGGGCGGAATGAAAAACTGTTTTTT. Translated, it gives CASSQEKGRNEKLFF.

This chain connects TRBV5-1 to TRBJ2-5; 10 bases are a match to TRBD2. Germline V CDR1 and CDR2: SGHRS, YFSETQ. This CDR3 is built from 18 residues. Unmatched junction bases numbered 10, after V lost 0 bases and J lost 2 bases. The DNA for the CDR3 is TGCGCCAGCAGCTTGGGAATAGCGGGGGGCCCGGATCAAGAGACCCAGTACTTC. Translated, it gives CASSLGIAGGPDQETQYF.

The chain carries TRBV7-9 and TRBJ2-5, with D possibly matching TRBD1 (6 bases). CDR1 and CDR2 from the germline V gene are SEHNR and FQNEAQ (reference sequence). The germline V and J ends were trimmed by 5 bases and 5 bases, with 24 bases remaining between them. The CDR3 has 17 amino acids. The CDR3, as DNA: TGTGCCAGCAGCCCAATGACGGACAGACCCTATGGGGAGACCCAGTACTTC. It translates to CASSPMTDRPYGETQYF.

J is TRBJ1-1 and V is TRBV6-1, with 7 bases identical to TRBD1. Germline V gene data show CDR1 as MNHNS and CDR2 as SASEGT. J lost 1 base, V lost 6 bases, and 8 bases had no gene match. The CDR3 is 15 amino acids. The CDR3 region is CASRRLNRGNTEAFF. The CDR3 DNA sequence: TGTGCCAGCAGACGGTTGAACAGGGGGAACACTGAAGCTTTCTTT.

The chain combines TRBV5-6 with TRBJ1-2; 7 bases are shared with TRBD1. This CDR3 region has 15 residues. J lost 0 bases, V lost 4 bases, and 6 bases had no gene match. The germline gives CDR1 SGHDT, CDR2 YYEEEE. The CDR3 DNA follows: TGTGCCAGCAGCCCCTGGGACAGAGCTAACTATGGCTACACCTTC. Its protein is CASSPWDRANYGYTF.

J is TRBJ1-1 and V is TRBV6-6, with D perhaps TRBD1 (5 bases). V lost 7 bases to trimming and J lost 5 bases, with 14 bases between them. Germline V CDR1 and CDR2: MNHNY, SVGAGI (reference sequence). The CDR3 contains 13 residues. The CDR3 protein is CASTIGGLTEAFF. DNA of the CDR3: TGTGCCAGCACCATCGGGGGGTTGACTGAAGCTTTCTTT.

This clone was observed once. The chain employs TRBV4-1 and TRBJ1-1, with TRBD1 matching 12 bases. The V gene's germline CDR1 is MGHRA and CDR2 YSYEKL. The V gene end was trimmed by 0 bases and the J gene end by 5 bases; junction bases not matched to a gene: 13. The CDR3 is made up of 19 amino acids. CDR3 amino acids: CASSQDHMGQGAKKTEAFF. The CDR3 DNA follows: TGCGCCAGCAGCCAAGATCATATGGGACAGGGGGCGAAGAAAACTGAAGCTTTCTTT.